These T cell receptor beta chains were read from a single sample in a study of T cells expressing NK-cell markers. TCRdb re-called the 5' RACE reads, yielding one record per CDR3 amino acid sequence without DNA. The sample's table shows 120,000 to 150,000 distinct CDR3 sequences. Sequenced: blood T cells: a sorted CD56 or NKG2C T cell subset, CD4+ or CD8+ T cells, or bulk PBMC T cells (not recorded which). The receptors derive from a man younger than 35 in good health. Each CDR3 is given with its conserved first and last residue.

CDR3aa,v_gene,j_gene
CASSLGGFGTLPGDEQYF,TRBV11-2,TRBJ2-7
CASEGPYRNEQFF,TRBV5-1,TRBJ2-1
CASRDGSIQYF,TRBV7-8,TRBJ2-4
CASSPSAVQRETQYF,TRBV9,TRBJ2-5
CASSPLAGATDTQYF,TRBV27,TRBJ2-3
CASGPGLNEKLFF,TRBV7-9,TRBJ1-4
CASSPQGTYNEQFF,TRBV6-1,TRBJ2-1
CASGTGREYEQYF,TRBV19,TRBJ2-7
CASSYSSTIGKLFF,TRBV6-5,TRBJ1-4
CASSPPAGGSYNEQFF,TRBV9,TRBJ2-1